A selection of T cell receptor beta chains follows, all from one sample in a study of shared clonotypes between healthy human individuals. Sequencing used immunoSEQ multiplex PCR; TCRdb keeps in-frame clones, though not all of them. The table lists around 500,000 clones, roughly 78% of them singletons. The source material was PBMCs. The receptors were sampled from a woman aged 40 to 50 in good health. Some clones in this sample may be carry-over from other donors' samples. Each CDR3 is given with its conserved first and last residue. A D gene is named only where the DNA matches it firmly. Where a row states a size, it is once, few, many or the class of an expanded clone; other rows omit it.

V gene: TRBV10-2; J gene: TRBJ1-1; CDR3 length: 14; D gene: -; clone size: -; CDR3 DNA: TGCGCCAGCAGTGAGTTGGTTCCTAACACTGAAGCTTTCTTT; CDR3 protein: CASSELVPNTEAFF
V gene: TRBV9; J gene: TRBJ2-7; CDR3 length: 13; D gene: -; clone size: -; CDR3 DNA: TGTGCCAGCAGCCCCCACGTGGACTACGAGCAGTACTTC; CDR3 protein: CASSPHVDYEQYF
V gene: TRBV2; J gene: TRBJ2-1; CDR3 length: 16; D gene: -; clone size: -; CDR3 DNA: TGTGCCAGCAGTACTCAGGACGGGAGTAGTATAGATGAGCAGTTCTTC; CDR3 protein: CASSTQDGSSIDEQFF
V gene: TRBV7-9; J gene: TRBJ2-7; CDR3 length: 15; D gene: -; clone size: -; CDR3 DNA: TGTGCCAGCAGCTTAGTTTCTGCTAGCGCCTACGAGCAGTACTTC; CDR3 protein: CASSLVSASAYEQYF
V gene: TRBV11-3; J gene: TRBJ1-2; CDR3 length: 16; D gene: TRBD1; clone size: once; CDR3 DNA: TGTGCCAGCAGCCCTAGGGACAGGTGGGACTACTATGGCTACACCTTC; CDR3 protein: CASSPRDRWDYYGYTF
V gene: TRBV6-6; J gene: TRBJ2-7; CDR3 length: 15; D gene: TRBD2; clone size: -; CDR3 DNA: TGTGCCAGCAGTTGGGGACTAGCGGGAGGATACGAGCAGTACTTC; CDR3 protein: CASSWGLAGGYEQYF
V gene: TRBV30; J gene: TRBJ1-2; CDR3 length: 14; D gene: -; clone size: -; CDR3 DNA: TGTGCCTGGAGTGTAAACGCTCAAACAGGAGGCTACACCTTC; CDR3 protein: CAWSVNAQTGGYTF
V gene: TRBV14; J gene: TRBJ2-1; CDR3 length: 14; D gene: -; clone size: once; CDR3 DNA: TGTGCCAGCAGCCAAACTAGTAGGTACAATGAGCAGTTCTTC; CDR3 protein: CASSQTSRYNEQFF
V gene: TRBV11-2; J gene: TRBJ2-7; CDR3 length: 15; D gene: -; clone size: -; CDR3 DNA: TGTGCCAGCAGCTTACTCGGTAGGGCGGACTACGAGCAGTACTTC; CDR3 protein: CASSLLGRADYEQYF
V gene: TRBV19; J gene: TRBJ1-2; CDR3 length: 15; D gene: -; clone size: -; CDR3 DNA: TGTGCCAGTAGTATCAATCGGCAGGGGTTCTATGGCTACACCTTC; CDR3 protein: CASSINRQGFYGYTF
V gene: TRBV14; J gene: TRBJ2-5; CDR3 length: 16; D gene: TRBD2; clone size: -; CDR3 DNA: TGTGCCAGCAGCCATCCCGGACTAGCGGGGATAGAGACCCAGTACTTC; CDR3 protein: CASSHPGLAGIETQYF
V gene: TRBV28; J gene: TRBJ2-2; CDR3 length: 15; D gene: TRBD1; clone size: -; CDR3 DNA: TGTGCCAGCAACCGCCGGACAGGGCACACCGGGGAGCTGTTTTTT; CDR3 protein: CASNRRTGHTGELFF
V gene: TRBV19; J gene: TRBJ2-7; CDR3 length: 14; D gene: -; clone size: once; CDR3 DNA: TGTGCCAGTAGGTCCGGGACGGACTTCTACGAGCAGTACTTC; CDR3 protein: CASRSGTDFYEQYF
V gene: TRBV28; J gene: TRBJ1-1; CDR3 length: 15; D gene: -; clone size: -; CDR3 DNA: TGTGCCAGCAGTTTAGGGCCCAAGCCAGCTCTGGGGGCTTTCTTT; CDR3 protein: CASSLGPKPALGAFF
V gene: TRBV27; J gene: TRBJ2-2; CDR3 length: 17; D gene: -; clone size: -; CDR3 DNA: TGTGCCAGCAGCCTCGGGGTCGGTCGACTTGGGGCCGGGGAGCTGTTTTTT; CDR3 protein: CASSLGVGRLGAGELFF
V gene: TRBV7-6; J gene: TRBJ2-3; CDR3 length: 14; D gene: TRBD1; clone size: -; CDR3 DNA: TGTGCCAGCAGCTTAGGAGGGGGCGCAGATACGCAGTATTTT; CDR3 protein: CASSLGGGADTQYF
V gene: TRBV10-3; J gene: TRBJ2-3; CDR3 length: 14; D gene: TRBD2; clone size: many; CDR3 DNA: TGTGCCATCTCGCTCCAGCGGGAGTCAGATACGCAGTATTTT; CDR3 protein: CAISLQRESDTQYF
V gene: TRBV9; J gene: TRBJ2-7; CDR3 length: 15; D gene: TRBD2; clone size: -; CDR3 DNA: TGTGCCAGCAGCGTAGCTAGCGGGAGTTTATACGAGCAGTACTTC; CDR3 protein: CASSVASGSLYEQYF
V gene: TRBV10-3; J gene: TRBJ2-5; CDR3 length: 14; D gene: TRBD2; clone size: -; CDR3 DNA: TGTGCCACTAGGACTAGCGAGGGCCAAGAGACCCAGTACTTC; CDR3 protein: CATRTSEGQETQYF
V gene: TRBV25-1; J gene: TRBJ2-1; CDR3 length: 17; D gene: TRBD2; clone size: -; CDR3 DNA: TGTGCCAGCAGTGATGGACTAGCGGGAGCCACCTACAATGAGCAGTTCTTC; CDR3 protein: CASSDGLAGATYNEQFF
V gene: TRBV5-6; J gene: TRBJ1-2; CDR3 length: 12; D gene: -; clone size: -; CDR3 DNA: TGTGCCAGCAGCGCTACGAACTATGGCTACACCTTC; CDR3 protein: CASSATNYGYTF
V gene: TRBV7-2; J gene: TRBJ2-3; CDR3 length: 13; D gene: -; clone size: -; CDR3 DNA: TGTGCCAGCAGCCCCCGGCTCAGGGATACGCAGTATTTT; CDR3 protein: CASSPRLRDTQYF